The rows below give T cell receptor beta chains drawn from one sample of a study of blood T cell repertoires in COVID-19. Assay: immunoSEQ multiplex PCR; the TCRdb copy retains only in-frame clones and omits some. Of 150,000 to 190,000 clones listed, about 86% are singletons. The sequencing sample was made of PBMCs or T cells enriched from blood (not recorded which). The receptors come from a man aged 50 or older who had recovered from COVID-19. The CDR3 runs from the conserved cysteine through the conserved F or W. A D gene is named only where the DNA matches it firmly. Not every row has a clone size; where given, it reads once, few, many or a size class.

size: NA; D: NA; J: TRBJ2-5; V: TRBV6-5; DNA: TGTGCCAGCAGTTCCCCCCTAGATCAGACCCAGTACTTC; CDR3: CASSSPLDQTQYF
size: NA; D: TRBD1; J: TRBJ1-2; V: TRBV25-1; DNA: TGTGCCAGCAGCGGAGATGGACAGGGGCACTATGGCTACACCTTC; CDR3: CASSGDGQGHYGYTF
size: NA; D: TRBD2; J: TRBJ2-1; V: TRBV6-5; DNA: TGTGCCAGCAGAGAGAGTCTAGCGGGGGAGCAGTTCTTC; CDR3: CASRESLAGEQFF
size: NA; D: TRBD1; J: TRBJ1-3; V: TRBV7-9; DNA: TGTGCCAGCAGCGAGACTCAGGGGGACACCATATATTTT; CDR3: CASSETQGDTIYF
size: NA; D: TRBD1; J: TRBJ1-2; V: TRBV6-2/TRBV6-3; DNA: TGTGCCAGCAGTCGAGATGGACAGGGAGGCTATGGCTACACCTTC; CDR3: CASSRDGQGGYGYTF
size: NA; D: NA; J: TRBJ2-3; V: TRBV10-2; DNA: TGCGCCAGCAGTCTACGGGGGGCGACAGTCACAGATACGCAGTATTTT; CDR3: CASSLRGATVTDTQYF
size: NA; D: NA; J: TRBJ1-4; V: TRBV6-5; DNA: TGTGCCAGCAGGACTCTCCGTAATGAAAAACTGTTTTTT; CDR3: CASRTLRNEKLFF
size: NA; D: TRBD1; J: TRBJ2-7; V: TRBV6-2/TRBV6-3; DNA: TGTGCCAGCAGTCAGACAGGGTCGTATTACGAGCAGTACTTC; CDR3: CASSQTGSYYEQYF
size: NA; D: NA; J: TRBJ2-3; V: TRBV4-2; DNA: TGTGCCAGCAGCCAAGGAGGACAGAGCACAGATACGCAGTATTTT; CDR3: CASSQGGQSTDTQYF
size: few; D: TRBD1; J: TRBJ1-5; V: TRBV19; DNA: TGTGCCAGTAGTATATCCCCCGGACAGGGCTACAATCAGCCCCAGCATTTT; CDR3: CASSISPGQGYNQPQHF
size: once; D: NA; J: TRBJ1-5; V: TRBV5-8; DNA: TGTGCCAGCAGCATGGGAGGTGGTCAGCCCCAGCATTTT; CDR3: CASSMGGGQPQHF
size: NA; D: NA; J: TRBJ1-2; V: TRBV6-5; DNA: TGTGCCAGCAGTTACGACAGGAAAGCCAATGGCTACACCTTC; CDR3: CASSYDRKANGYTF
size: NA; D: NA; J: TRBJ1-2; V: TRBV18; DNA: TGTGCCAGCTCACCACCTGCAGGAATCTATGGCTACACCTTC; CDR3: CASSPPAGIYGYTF
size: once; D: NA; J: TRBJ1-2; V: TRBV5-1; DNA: TGCGCCAGCAGCTTGGAGGGGGCTAACTATGGCTACACCTTC; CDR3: CASSLEGANYGYTF
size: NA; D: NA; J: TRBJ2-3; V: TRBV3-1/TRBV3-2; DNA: TGTGCCAGCAGCCAGGTACAGGGAAGAGGCACAGATACGCAGTATTTT; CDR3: CASSQVQGRGTDTQYF
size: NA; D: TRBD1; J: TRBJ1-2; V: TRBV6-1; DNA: TGTGCCAGCAGTGAAGTGAGGGGGCGAAAACCAGGGTATGGCTACACCTTC; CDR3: CASSEVRGRKPGYGYTF
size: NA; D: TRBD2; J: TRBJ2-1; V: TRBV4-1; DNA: TGCGCCAGCAGCCCGACTTGGACTAGCGGATCCAATGAGCAGTTCTTC; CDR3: CASSPTWTSGSNEQFF
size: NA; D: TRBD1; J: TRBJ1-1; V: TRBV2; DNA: TGTGCCAGCAGGCCAGACAGGGGGCGAGAAGCTTTCTTT; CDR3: CASRPDRGREAFF
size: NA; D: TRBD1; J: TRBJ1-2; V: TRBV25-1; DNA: TGTGCCAGCAGTGAGGTGGGCAGGGGGCTGATCTATGGCTACACCTTC; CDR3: CASSEVGRGLIYGYTF
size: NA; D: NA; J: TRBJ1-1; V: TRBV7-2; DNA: TGTGCCAGCACCTTAGGCCTGGCAGGGCCAGACACTGAAGCTTTCTTT; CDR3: CASTLGLAGPDTEAFF
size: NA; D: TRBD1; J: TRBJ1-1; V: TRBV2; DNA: TGTGCCAGCATCGGACAGGGTGCTGGTCTTGCTTTCTTT; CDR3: CASIGQGAGLAFF
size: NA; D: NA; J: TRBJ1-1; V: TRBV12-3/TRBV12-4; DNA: TGTGCCAGCAGCCCCGGGACTGACGAAGCTTTCTTT; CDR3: CASSPGTDEAFF
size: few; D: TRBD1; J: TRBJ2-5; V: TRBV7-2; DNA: TGTGCCAGCAGCTTAGCCGGGACAGTAAAAGAGACCCAGTACTTC; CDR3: CASSLAGTVKETQYF
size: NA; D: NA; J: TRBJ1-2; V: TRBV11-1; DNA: TGTGCCAGCAGTCCGGGGAACCCGGGAGGCTACACCTTC; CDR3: CASSPGNPGGYTF
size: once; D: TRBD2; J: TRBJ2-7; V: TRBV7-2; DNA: TGTGCCAGCAGCTTAGTTGGTAGCGGGCTCTCCTACGAGCAGTACTTC; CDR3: CASSLVGSGLSYEQYF
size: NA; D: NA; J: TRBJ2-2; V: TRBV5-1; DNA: TGCGCCAGCAGCTTTGGGGGCTTCGGGGAGCTGTTTTTT; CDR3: CASSFGGFGELFF
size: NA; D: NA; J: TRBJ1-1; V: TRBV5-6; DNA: TGTGCCAGCAGCAGGGCCAGGGCGAACACTGAAGCTTTCTTT; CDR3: CASSRARANTEAFF
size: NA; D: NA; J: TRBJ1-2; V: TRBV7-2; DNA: TGTGCCAGCGCCTCTTCCCACCGGGGTCTCGGCTACACCTTC; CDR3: CASASSHRGLGYTF
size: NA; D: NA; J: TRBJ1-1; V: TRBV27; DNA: TGTGCCAGCAGTCACGGGGAGAACACTGAAGCTTTCTTT; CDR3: CASSHGENTEAFF
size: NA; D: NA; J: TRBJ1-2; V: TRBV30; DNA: TGTGCCTGGAGTGTTCTCTCTCACACGAATGGCTACACCTTC; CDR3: CAWSVLSHTNGYTF
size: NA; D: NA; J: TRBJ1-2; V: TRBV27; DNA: TGTGCCAGCACCGGAGGGGATAACTATGGCTACACCTTC; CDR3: CASTGGDNYGYTF
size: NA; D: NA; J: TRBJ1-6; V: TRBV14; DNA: TGTGCCAGCAGCCAAGTCACAGGCAATAATTCACCCCTCCACTTT; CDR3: CASSQVTGNNSPLHF
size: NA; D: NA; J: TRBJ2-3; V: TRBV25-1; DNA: TGTGCCAGCAGTGGTGTAACGGGGGGCCTCCGGGATACGCAGTATTTT; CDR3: CASSGVTGGLRDTQYF
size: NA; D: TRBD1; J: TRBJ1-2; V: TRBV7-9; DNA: TGTGCCAGCAGCTGGGACAGGGGGCTCTCTGGCTACACCTTC; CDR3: CASSWDRGLSGYTF
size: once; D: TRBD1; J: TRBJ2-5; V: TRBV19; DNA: TGTGCCAGTAGTTCAGGGACAGCCCGGGAGACCCAGTACTTC; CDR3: CASSSGTARETQYF
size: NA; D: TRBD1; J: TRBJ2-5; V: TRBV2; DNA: TGTGCCAGCAGTGGGGGACAGGGCGCGGGGACCCAGTACTTC; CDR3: CASSGGQGAGTQYF
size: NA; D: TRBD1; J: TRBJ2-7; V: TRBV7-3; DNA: TGTGCCAGCAGCCCCGGGACAGGACATTCCTACGAGCAGTACTTC; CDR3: CASSPGTGHSYEQYF
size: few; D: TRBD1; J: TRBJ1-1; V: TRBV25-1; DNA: TGTGCCAGCAGCCCCAAGAAGGGACAGGTGAACACTGAAGCTTTCTTT; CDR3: CASSPKKGQVNTEAFF
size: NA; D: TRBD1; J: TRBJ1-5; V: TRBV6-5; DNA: TGTGCCAGCAGTTCCACAGGGGGCAATCAGCCCCAGCATTTT; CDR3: CASSSTGGNQPQHF
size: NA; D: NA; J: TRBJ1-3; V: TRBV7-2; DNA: TGTGCCAGCAGCTTATGGGGGGGGCTCTCTGGAAACACCATATATTTT; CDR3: CASSLWGGLSGNTIYF
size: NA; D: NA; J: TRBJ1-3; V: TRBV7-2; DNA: TGTGCCAGCAGCCCAAGACGGGACACGAGCTCTGGAAACACCATATATTTT; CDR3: CASSPRRDTSSGNTIYF
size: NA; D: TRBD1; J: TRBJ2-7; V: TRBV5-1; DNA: TGCGCCAGCAGCTTGGATGCAGGGGGCTACGAGCAGTACTTC; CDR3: CASSLDAGGYEQYF
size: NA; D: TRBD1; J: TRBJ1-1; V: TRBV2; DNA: TGTGCCAGCAGTACCACAGGGGGGACCACTGAAGCTTTCTTT; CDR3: CASSTTGGTTEAFF
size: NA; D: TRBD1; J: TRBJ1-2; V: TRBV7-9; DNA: TGTGCCAGCAGCCCTACAGGGGGAACGGACTATGGCTACACCTTC; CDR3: CASSPTGGTDYGYTF
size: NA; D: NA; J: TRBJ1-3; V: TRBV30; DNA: TGTGCCTGGAACTGGGACATGAACTCTGGAAACACCATATATTTT; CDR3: CAWNWDMNSGNTIYF
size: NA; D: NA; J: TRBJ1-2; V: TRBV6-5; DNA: TGTGCCAGCAGTTTCCGTGACATTAACTATGGCTACACCTTC; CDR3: CASSFRDINYGYTF
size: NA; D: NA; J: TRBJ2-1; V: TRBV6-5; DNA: TGTGCCAGCAGTTACAGCGGGCGGCACAATGAGCAGTTCTTC; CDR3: CASSYSGRHNEQFF
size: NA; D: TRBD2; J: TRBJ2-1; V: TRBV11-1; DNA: TGTGCCAGCAAGGGTAGCGGGGGGGCTGGAGAGCAGTTCTTC; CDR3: CASKGSGGAGEQFF
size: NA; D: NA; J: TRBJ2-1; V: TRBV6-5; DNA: TGTGCCAGCGCTCAGGGGCCCCACAATGAGCAGTTCTTC; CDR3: CASAQGPHNEQFF
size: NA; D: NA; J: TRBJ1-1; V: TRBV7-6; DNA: TGTGCCAGCAGCCCCGAGATCGGGGGGCAGGCTGAAGCTTTCTTT; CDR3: CASSPEIGGQAEAFF
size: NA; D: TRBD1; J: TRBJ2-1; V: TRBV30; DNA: TGTGCCTGGTCCCAGGACAGGAGCTCCTACAATGAGCAGTTCTTC; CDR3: CAWSQDRSSYNEQFF
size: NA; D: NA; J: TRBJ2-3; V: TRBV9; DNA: TGTGCCAGCAGCGCCCGGACACTCAGCACAGATACGCAGTATTTT; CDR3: CASSARTLSTDTQYF
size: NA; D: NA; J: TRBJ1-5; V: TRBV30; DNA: TGTGCCTGGAGTTTTGGACAGAGCAATCAGCCCCAGCATTTT; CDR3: CAWSFGQSNQPQHF
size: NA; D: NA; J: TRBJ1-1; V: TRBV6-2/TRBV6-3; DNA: TGTGCCAGCAGTTACTCGCCGACAGGGAACACTGAAGCTTTCTTT; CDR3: CASSYSPTGNTEAFF
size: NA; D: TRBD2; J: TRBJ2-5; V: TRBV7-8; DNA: TGTGCCAGCAGCTCCACCCGGGGGGGGGCCGGAGAGACCCAGTACTTC; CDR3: CASSSTRGGAGETQYF